This TCR beta chain was retrieved from a study of shared clonotypes between healthy human individuals. Overall study results and limits: A limitation of the genetic and exposure-history diversity represented arose from few donors. Richness estimates generally favored naive over memory subsets.

Assay used: immunoSEQ multiplex PCR; TCRdb lists only in-frame clones, some missing. Found here are about 2.3 million clones, 85% to 95% of them singletons; the top ten hold 0.37%. Concerning this clone itself: Its matching antigen is unknown.

Germline CDR1 is SGHNT and CDR2 is YENEEA. Trimming cost V 8 bases and J 4 bases, with 21 bases left between them. CDR3 size: 16 residues. This receptor was identified in a man between 18 and 29 years old in good health. Some clones in this sample may be carry-over from other donors' samples. Sequenced: naive CD4+ T cells from PBMCs. Subset here: CD45RA+ positively selected. The gene calls are TRBV11-3 and TRBJ2-1, with D perhaps matching TRBD2 (6 bases). The CDR3: CASLARVCGLYNEQFF. The CDR3 DNA follows: TGTGCCAGCTTAGCGAGGGTGTGCGGACTATACAATGAGCAGTTCTTC.